This T cell receptor beta chain was observed in a study of OX40 agonist ivuxolimab in advanced cancers. Across the whole study: Ivuxolimab, an antibody acting as an agonist of OX40 (CD134), was used to treat patients. Patients were dosed intravenously with ivuxolimab at 0.01 to 10 mg/kg every 2 weeks. Dose-escalation patients suffered from hepatocellular carcinoma, melanoma, renal cell or head and neck cancer.

V shed 4 bases, J shed 4 bases, and the junction held 3 bases outside the gene matches. CDR1 MNHEY and CDR2 SMNVEV come from the germline V gene (reference sequence). The CDR3 has 15 residues. Blood draws occurred at baseline, cycle 4 day 1, and cycle 7 day 1. Produced via immunoSEQ multiplex PCR; TCRdb's table is partial and in-frame only. The sample includes over 100,000 clones, 85% to 90% of them seen just once. The sample here was CD4+ or CD8+ T cells sorted from blood, taken in a trial of the OX40 agonist ivuxolimab. J is TRBJ2-1 and V is TRBV27; 11 bases line up with TRBD2. This receptor was identified in an adult with an advanced solid tumor such as melanoma, head and neck, liver or kidney cancer. The CDR3: CASSSWTSGYNEQFF. CDR3 in DNA: TGTGCCAGCAGTTCTTGGACTAGCGGGTACAATGAGCAGTTCTTC.